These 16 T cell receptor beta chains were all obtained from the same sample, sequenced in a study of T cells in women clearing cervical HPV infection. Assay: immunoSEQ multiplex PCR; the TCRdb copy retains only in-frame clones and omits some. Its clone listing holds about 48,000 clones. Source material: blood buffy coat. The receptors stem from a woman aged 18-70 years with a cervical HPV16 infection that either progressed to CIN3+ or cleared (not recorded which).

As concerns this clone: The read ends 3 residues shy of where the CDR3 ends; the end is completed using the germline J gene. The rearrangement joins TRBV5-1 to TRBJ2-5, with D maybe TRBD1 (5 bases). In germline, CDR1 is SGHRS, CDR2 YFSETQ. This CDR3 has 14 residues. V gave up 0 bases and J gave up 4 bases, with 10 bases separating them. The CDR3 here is CASSLGPGRETQYF. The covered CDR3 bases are TGCGCCAGCAGCTTGGGTCCAGGGCGAGAGACC.

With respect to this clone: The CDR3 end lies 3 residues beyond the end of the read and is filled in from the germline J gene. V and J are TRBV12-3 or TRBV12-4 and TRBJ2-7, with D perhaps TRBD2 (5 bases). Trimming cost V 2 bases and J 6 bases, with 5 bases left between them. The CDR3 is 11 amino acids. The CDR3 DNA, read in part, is TGTGCCAGCAGTTTACGGGGCGAG. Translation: CASSLRGE. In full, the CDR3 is CASSLRGEQYF.

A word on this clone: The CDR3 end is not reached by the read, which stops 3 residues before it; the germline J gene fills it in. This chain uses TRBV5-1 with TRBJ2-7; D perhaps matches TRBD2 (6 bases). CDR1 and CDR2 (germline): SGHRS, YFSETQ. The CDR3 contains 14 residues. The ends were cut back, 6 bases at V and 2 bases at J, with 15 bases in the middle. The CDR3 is CASTRLGRAYEQYF. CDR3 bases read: TGCGCCAGCACTCGACTAGGGAGAGCCTACGAG.

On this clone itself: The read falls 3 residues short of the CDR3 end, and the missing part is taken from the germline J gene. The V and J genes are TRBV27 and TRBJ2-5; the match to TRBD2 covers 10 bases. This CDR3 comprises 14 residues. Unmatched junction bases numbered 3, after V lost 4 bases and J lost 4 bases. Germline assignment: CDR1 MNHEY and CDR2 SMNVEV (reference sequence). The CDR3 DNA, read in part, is TGTGCCAGCAGTTCAGCGGGAGGGCTAGAGACC. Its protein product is CASSSAGGLET. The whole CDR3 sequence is CASSSAGGLETQYF.

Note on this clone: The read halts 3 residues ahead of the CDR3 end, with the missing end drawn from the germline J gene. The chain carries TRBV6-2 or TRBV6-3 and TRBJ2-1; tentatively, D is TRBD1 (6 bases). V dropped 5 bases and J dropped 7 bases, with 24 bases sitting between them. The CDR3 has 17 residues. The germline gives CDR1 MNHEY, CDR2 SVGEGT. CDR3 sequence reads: CASSNLFGAMGANEQFF. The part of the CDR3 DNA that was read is TGTGCCAGCAGTAACCTGTTCGGGGCGATGGGGGCTAATGAG.

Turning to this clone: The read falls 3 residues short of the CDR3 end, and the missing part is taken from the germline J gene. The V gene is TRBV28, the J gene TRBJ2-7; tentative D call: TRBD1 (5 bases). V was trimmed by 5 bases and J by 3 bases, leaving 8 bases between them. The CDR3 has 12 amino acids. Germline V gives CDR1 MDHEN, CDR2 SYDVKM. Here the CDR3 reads CASSDRIYEQYF. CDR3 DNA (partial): TGTGCCAGCAGTGACAGAATCTACGAG.

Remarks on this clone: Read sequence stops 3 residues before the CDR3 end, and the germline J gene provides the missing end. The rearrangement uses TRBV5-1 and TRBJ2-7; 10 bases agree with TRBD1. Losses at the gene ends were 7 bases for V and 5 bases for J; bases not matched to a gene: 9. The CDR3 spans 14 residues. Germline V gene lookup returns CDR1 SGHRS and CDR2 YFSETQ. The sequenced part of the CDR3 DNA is TGCGCCAGCCCCGGGACAGGGGAAGGAGACGAG. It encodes CASPGTGEGDE. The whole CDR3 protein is CASPGTGEGDEQYF.

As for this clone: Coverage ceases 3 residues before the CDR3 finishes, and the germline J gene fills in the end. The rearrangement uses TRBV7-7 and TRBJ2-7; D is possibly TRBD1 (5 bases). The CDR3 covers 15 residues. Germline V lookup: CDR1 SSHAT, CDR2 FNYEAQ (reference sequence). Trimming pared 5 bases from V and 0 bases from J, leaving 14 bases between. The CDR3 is CASSPDTLGSYEQYF. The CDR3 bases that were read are TGTGCCAGCAGCCCGGACACCCTTGGCTCCTACGAG.

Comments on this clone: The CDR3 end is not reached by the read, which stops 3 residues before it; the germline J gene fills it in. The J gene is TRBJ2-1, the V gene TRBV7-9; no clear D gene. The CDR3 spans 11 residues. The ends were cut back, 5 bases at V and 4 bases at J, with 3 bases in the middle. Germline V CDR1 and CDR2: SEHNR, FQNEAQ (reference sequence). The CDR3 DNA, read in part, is TGTGCCAGCAGCCCATACAATGAG. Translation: CASSPYNE. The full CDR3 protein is CASSPYNEQFF.

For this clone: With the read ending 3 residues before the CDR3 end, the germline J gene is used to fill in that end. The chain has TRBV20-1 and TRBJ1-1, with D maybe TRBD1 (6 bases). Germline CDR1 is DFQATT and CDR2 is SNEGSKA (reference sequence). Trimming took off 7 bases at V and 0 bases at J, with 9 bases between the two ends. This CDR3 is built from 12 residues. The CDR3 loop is CSEGGVNTEAFF. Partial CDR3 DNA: TGCAGTGAAGGGGGGGTGAACACTGAA.

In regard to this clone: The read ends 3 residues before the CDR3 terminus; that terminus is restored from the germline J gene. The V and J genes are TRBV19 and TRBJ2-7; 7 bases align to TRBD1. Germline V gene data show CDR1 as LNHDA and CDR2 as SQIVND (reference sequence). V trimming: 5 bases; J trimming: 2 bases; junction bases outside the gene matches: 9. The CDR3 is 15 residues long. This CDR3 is CASSSPGTATYEQYF. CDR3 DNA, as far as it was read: TGTGCCAGTAGTTCTCCCGGGACAGCTACCTACGAG.

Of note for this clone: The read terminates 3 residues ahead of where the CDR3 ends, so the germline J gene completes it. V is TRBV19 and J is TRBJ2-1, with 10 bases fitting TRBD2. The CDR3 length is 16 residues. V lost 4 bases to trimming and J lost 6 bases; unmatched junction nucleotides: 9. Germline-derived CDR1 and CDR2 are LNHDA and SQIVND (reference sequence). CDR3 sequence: CASSRSSGRWGNEQFF. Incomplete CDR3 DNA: TGTGCCAGTAGTAGATCTAGCGGGAGATGGGGCAATGAG.

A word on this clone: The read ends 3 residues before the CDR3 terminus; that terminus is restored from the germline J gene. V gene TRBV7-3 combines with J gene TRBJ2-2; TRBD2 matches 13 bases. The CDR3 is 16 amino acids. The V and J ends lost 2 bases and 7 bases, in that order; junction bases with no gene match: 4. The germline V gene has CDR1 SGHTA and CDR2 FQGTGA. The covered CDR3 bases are TGTGCCAGCAGCTTAGGGACTAGCGGGGTCATCGGGGAG. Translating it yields CASSLGTSGVIGE. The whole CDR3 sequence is CASSLGTSGVIGELFF. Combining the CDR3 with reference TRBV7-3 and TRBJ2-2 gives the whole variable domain GAGVSQTPSNKVTEKGKYVELRCDPISGHTALYWYRQSLGQGPEFLIYFQGTGAADDSGLPNDRFFAVRPEGSVSTLKIQRTERGDSAVYLCASSLGTSGVIGELFFGEGSRLTVL.

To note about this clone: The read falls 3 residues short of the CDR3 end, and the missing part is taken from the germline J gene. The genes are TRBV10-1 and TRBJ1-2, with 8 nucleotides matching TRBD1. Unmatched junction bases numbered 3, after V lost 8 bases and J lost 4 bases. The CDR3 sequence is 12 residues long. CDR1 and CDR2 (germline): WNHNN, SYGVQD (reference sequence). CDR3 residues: CASPDRVYGYTF. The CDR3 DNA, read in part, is TGCGCCAGCCCGGACAGGGTCTATGGC.

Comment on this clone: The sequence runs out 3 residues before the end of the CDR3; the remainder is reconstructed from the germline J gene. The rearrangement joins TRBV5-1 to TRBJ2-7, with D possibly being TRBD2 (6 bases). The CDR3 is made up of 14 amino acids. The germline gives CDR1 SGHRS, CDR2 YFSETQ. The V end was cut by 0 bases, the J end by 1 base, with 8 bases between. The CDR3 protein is CASSLGGVSYEQYF. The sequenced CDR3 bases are TGCGCCAGCAGCTTGGGCGGGGTTTCCTACGAG.

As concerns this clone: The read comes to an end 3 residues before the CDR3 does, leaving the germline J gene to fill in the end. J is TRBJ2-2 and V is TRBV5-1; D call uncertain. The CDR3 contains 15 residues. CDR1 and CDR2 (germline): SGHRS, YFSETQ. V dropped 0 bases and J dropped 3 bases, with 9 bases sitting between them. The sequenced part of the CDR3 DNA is TGCGCCAGCAGCTTGGACGGCCAGGACACCGGGGAG. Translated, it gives CASSLDGQDTGE. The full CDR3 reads CASSLDGQDTGELFF.